This is a list of T cell receptor beta chains from one sample in a study of T cell responses to AZD1222 COVID-19 vaccine. The table came from immunoSEQ multiplex PCR; TCRdb's copy has only in-frame clones and leaves some out. The sample holds some 170,000 clones, 90% to 95% seen once. The sample consisted of peripheral blood, taken on day 0 of AZD1222 vaccination. Source of these receptors: an adult in good health. The CDR3 runs from the conserved cysteine through the conserved F or W. Fields, in order: J gene, clone size, D gene, V gene, CDR3 protein, CDR3 DNA. The D gene is left open where the match is weak. The size entry is marked missing in some rows and otherwise reads once, few, many or a size class.

j_call: TRBJ1-5
clone_size: NA
d_call: NA
v_call: TRBV21-1
cdr3_aa: CASRKTLRGYSNQPQHF
cdr3_nt: TGTGCCAGCAGGAAAACCCTCAGAGGGTATAGCAATCAGCCCCAGCATTTT

j_call: TRBJ1-1
clone_size: NA
d_call: TRBD1
v_call: TRBV7-8
cdr3_aa: CASSLGTANTEAFF
cdr3_nt: TGTGCCAGCAGCCTCGGGACAGCAAACACTGAAGCTTTCTTT

j_call: TRBJ1-1
clone_size: NA
d_call: NA
v_call: TRBV6-4
cdr3_aa: CASSDRTNTEAFF
cdr3_nt: TGTGCCAGCAGTGACCGGACGAACACTGAAGCTTTCTTT

j_call: TRBJ2-7
clone_size: NA
d_call: TRBD2
v_call: TRBV7-2
cdr3_aa: CASSALAGTYEQYF
cdr3_nt: TGTGCCAGCAGCGCACTAGCGGGGACGTACGAGCAGTACTTC

j_call: TRBJ2-3
clone_size: NA
d_call: TRBD2
v_call: TRBV7-9
cdr3_aa: CASSSTPSGSGDTQYF
cdr3_nt: TGTGCCAGCAGCTCCACACCTAGCGGGAGTGGCGATACGCAGTATTTT

j_call: TRBJ2-1
clone_size: NA
d_call: NA
v_call: TRBV7-8
cdr3_aa: CASSSRTVWHEQFF
cdr3_nt: TGTGCCAGCAGCTCCCGGACTGTTTGGCATGAGCAGTTCTTC

j_call: TRBJ2-1
clone_size: NA
d_call: NA
v_call: TRBV5-1
cdr3_aa: CASSLSPGNEQFF
cdr3_nt: TGCGCCAGCAGCTTGTCCCCGGGCAATGAGCAGTTCTTC

j_call: TRBJ2-7
clone_size: NA
d_call: TRBD2
v_call: TRBV27
cdr3_aa: CASRLAVISYEQYF
cdr3_nt: TGTGCCAGCAGACTAGCGGTTATTTCCTACGAGCAGTACTTC

j_call: TRBJ2-5
clone_size: NA
d_call: TRBD1
v_call: TRBV5-1
cdr3_aa: CASSGLQGDQETQYF
cdr3_nt: TGCGCCAGCAGCGGATTACAGGGGGACCAAGAGACCCAGTACTTC

j_call: TRBJ1-2
clone_size: NA
d_call: NA
v_call: TRBV2
cdr3_aa: CASNPQGPLGSYTF
cdr3_nt: TGTGCCAGCAACCCGCAGGGGCCCCTCGGAAGCTACACCTTC

j_call: TRBJ2-5
clone_size: NA
d_call: NA
v_call: TRBV10-3
cdr3_aa: CAISEPGHQETQYF
cdr3_nt: TGTGCCATCAGTGAACCAGGGCACCAAGAGACCCAGTACTTC

j_call: TRBJ1-5
clone_size: NA
d_call: NA
v_call: TRBV12-3/TRBV12-4
cdr3_aa: CASSTRDKTAQHF
cdr3_nt: TGTGCCAGCAGTACCCGGGACAAGACGGCCCAGCATTTT

j_call: TRBJ1-1
clone_size: NA
d_call: NA
v_call: TRBV27
cdr3_aa: CASRDRVRTEAFF
cdr3_nt: TGTGCCAGCAGGGATCGGGTGAGGACTGAAGCTTTCTTT

j_call: TRBJ2-1
clone_size: NA
d_call: TRBD1
v_call: TRBV6-5
cdr3_aa: CASSLRDRVDNEQFF
cdr3_nt: TGTGCCAGCAGTCTACGGGACAGGGTAGACAATGAGCAGTTCTTC

j_call: TRBJ2-5
clone_size: NA
d_call: NA
v_call: TRBV12-3/TRBV12-4
cdr3_aa: CASSLRGQETQYF
cdr3_nt: TGTGCCAGCAGTTTGAGGGGCCAAGAGACCCAGTACTTC

j_call: TRBJ2-7
clone_size: NA
d_call: TRBD1
v_call: TRBV27
cdr3_aa: CASSYHYTGGYEQYF
cdr3_nt: TGTGCCAGCAGTTACCACTACACAGGGGGCTACGAGCAGTACTTC

j_call: TRBJ1-4
clone_size: NA
d_call: NA
v_call: TRBV15
cdr3_aa: CATSRVRAGGGEKLFF
cdr3_nt: TGTGCCACCAGCAGAGTCCGGGCCGGAGGTGGTGAAAAACTGTTTTTT

j_call: TRBJ1-2
clone_size: NA
d_call: NA
v_call: TRBV15
cdr3_aa: CATSRDQAGEGYTF
cdr3_nt: TGTGCCACCAGCAGAGATCAGGCAGGGGAGGGCTACACCTTC

j_call: TRBJ1-5
clone_size: once
d_call: NA
v_call: TRBV7-9
cdr3_aa: CASSLGGSSNQPQHF
cdr3_nt: TGTGCCAGCAGCTTAGGGGGGTCTAGCAATCAGCCCCAGCATTTT

j_call: TRBJ1-5
clone_size: NA
d_call: NA
v_call: TRBV24-1
cdr3_aa: CATSTQGIQPQHF
cdr3_nt: TGTGCCACCAGCACTCAGGGGATACAGCCCCAGCATTTT

j_call: TRBJ1-2
clone_size: NA
d_call: NA
v_call: TRBV28
cdr3_aa: CASSIGPSYGYTF
cdr3_nt: TGTGCCAGCAGTATAGGACCGAGCTATGGCTACACCTTC

j_call: TRBJ2-3
clone_size: NA
d_call: NA
v_call: TRBV6-6
cdr3_aa: CASSYADTTDTQYF
cdr3_nt: TGTGCCAGCAGTTACGCCGATACCACAGATACGCAGTATTTT

j_call: TRBJ2-2
clone_size: NA
d_call: TRBD2
v_call: TRBV5-1
cdr3_aa: CASSLTSGYTGELFF
cdr3_nt: TGCGCCAGCAGCTTGACTAGCGGGTACACCGGGGAGCTGTTTTTT

j_call: TRBJ2-1
clone_size: NA
d_call: NA
v_call: TRBV30
cdr3_aa: CAWGGVGAPYNEQFF
cdr3_nt: TGTGCCTGGGGGGGAGTAGGGGCACCCTACAATGAGCAGTTCTTC

j_call: TRBJ2-1
clone_size: NA
d_call: TRBD1
v_call: TRBV6-5
cdr3_aa: CASEDRVGPNEQFF
cdr3_nt: TGTGCCAGCGAGGACAGGGTCGGCCCAAATGAGCAGTTCTTC

j_call: TRBJ2-5
clone_size: NA
d_call: TRBD1
v_call: TRBV30
cdr3_aa: CAWSVLDRDITQYF
cdr3_nt: TGTGCCTGGAGTGTACTCGACAGGGATATTACCCAGTACTTC

j_call: TRBJ2-2
clone_size: NA
d_call: NA
v_call: TRBV5-1
cdr3_aa: CASSLITDASAGELFF
cdr3_nt: TGCGCCAGCAGCTTGATAACGGACGCAAGCGCCGGGGAGCTGTTTTTT

j_call: TRBJ1-2
clone_size: NA
d_call: NA
v_call: TRBV25-1
cdr3_aa: CASSDRDPLGGYTF
cdr3_nt: TGTGCCAGCAGTGACCGGGACCCCCTGGGGGGCTACACCTTC

j_call: TRBJ1-2
clone_size: NA
d_call: NA
v_call: TRBV10-3
cdr3_aa: CAISESHTNYGYTF
cdr3_nt: TGTGCCATCAGTGAGTCACACACTAACTATGGCTACACCTTC

j_call: TRBJ1-2
clone_size: NA
d_call: TRBD1
v_call: TRBV7-6
cdr3_aa: CASRDPGQHYGYTF
cdr3_nt: TGTGCCAGCAGGGACCCGGGACAGCACTATGGCTACACCTTC

j_call: TRBJ2-7
clone_size: NA
d_call: TRBD2
v_call: TRBV27
cdr3_aa: CASSSIGTSGSNEQYF
cdr3_nt: TGTGCCAGCAGTTCCATAGGGACTAGCGGGTCTAACGAGCAGTACTTC

j_call: TRBJ2-3
clone_size: once
d_call: TRBD2
v_call: TRBV29-1
cdr3_aa: CSVRTSGSGDTQYF
cdr3_nt: TGCAGCGTTAGGACTAGCGGGAGCGGGGATACGCAGTATTTT

j_call: TRBJ1-1
clone_size: NA
d_call: TRBD1
v_call: TRBV11-2
cdr3_aa: CASTLARGAEAFF
cdr3_nt: TGTGCCAGCACCTTGGCCAGGGGGGCTGAAGCTTTCTTT

j_call: TRBJ1-5
clone_size: NA
d_call: NA
v_call: TRBV7-8
cdr3_aa: CASSLADQTSRPNQPQHF
cdr3_nt: TGTGCCAGCAGCTTAGCGGATCAGACAAGCCGACCCAATCAGCCCCAGCATTTT

j_call: TRBJ2-4
clone_size: NA
d_call: NA
v_call: TRBV4-1
cdr3_aa: CASSQDLAESVAKNIQYF
cdr3_nt: TGCGCCAGCAGCCAAGATCTGGCGGAGTCAGTCGCCAAAAACATTCAGTACTTC

j_call: TRBJ2-7
clone_size: NA
d_call: TRBD1
v_call: TRBV29-1
cdr3_aa: CSVSGTGGVYEQYF
cdr3_nt: TGCAGCGTCTCCGGGACAGGGGGCGTCTACGAGCAGTACTTC

j_call: TRBJ1-4
clone_size: NA
d_call: NA
v_call: TRBV7-2
cdr3_aa: CASSLVHFTNEKLFF
cdr3_nt: TGTGCCAGCAGCTTAGTCCATTTTACTAATGAAAAACTGTTTTTT

j_call: TRBJ2-1
clone_size: NA
d_call: TRBD2
v_call: TRBV5-1
cdr3_aa: CASSLGAGDYNEQFF
cdr3_nt: TGCGCCAGCAGCTTGGGAGCGGGAGACTACAATGAGCAGTTCTTC

j_call: TRBJ1-4
clone_size: once
d_call: NA
v_call: TRBV4-1
cdr3_aa: CASSQEGGSTNEKLFF
cdr3_nt: TGCGCCAGCAGCCAAGAGGGTGGCTCAACTAATGAAAAACTGTTTTTT

j_call: TRBJ2-1
clone_size: NA
d_call: TRBD2
v_call: TRBV7-8
cdr3_aa: CASSFGLAGGTYNEQFF
cdr3_nt: TGTGCCAGCAGCTTCGGACTAGCGGGAGGTACGTACAATGAGCAGTTCTTC

j_call: TRBJ2-7
clone_size: NA
d_call: TRBD2
v_call: TRBV7-9
cdr3_aa: CASSRTSGRAQGEQYF
cdr3_nt: TGTGCCAGCAGCCGGACTAGCGGGAGGGCCCAGGGGGAGCAGTACTTC

j_call: TRBJ2-1
clone_size: NA
d_call: NA
v_call: TRBV19
cdr3_aa: CASSILGGSYNEQFF
cdr3_nt: TGTGCCAGTAGTATCCTGGGAGGATCCTACAATGAGCAGTTCTTC

j_call: TRBJ2-1
clone_size: NA
d_call: NA
v_call: TRBV27
cdr3_aa: CASSLFADTYNEQFF
cdr3_nt: TGTGCCAGCAGTTTATTTGCGGACACCTACAATGAGCAGTTCTTC

j_call: TRBJ1-2
clone_size: NA
d_call: NA
v_call: TRBV6-5
cdr3_aa: CASSYSYALYGYTF
cdr3_nt: TGTGCCAGCAGTTACTCATATGCCCTCTATGGCTACACCTTC

j_call: TRBJ1-2
clone_size: NA
d_call: TRBD1
v_call: TRBV7-8
cdr3_aa: CASSLTAGTGGGGYTF
cdr3_nt: TGTGCCAGCAGCTTAACTGCCGGGACAGGAGGGGGTGGCTACACCTTC

j_call: TRBJ1-2
clone_size: NA
d_call: NA
v_call: TRBV6-5
cdr3_aa: CASRTELYGYTF
cdr3_nt: TGTGCCAGCAGGACGGAGCTATATGGCTACACCTTC

j_call: TRBJ2-3
clone_size: NA
d_call: NA
v_call: TRBV5-4
cdr3_aa: CASSLARGKSTDTQYF
cdr3_nt: TGTGCCAGCAGTCTGGCGCGAGGGAAGAGCACAGATACGCAGTATTTT

j_call: TRBJ1-2
clone_size: NA
d_call: TRBD1
v_call: TRBV11-2
cdr3_aa: CASSGTGGRTF
cdr3_nt: TGTGCCAGCAGCGGGACAGGCGGGCGCACCTTC

j_call: TRBJ2-7
clone_size: once
d_call: NA
v_call: TRBV15
cdr3_aa: CATSRDQGPWDEQYF
cdr3_nt: TGTGCCACCAGCAGAGACCAGGGCCCCTGGGACGAGCAGTACTTC

j_call: TRBJ1-1
clone_size: NA
d_call: NA
v_call: TRBV6-5
cdr3_aa: CASSNTGWNTEAFF
cdr3_nt: TGTGCCAGCAGTAATACAGGGTGGAACACTGAAGCTTTCTTT

j_call: TRBJ2-3
clone_size: NA
d_call: NA
v_call: TRBV9
cdr3_aa: CASSVAGRGPTDTQYF
cdr3_nt: TGTGCCAGCAGCGTAGCTGGGAGGGGGCCCACAGATACGCAGTATTTT

j_call: TRBJ1-2
clone_size: NA
d_call: NA
v_call: TRBV7-9
cdr3_aa: CASSPNPSPLTGYTF
cdr3_nt: TGTGCCAGCAGCCCAAACCCGAGTCCACTAACCGGCTACACCTTC

j_call: TRBJ1-1
clone_size: NA
d_call: NA
v_call: TRBV5-1
cdr3_aa: CASSLANVNTEAFF
cdr3_nt: TGCGCCAGCAGCTTGGCAAACGTGAACACTGAAGCTTTCTTT

j_call: TRBJ2-3
clone_size: once
d_call: TRBD2
v_call: TRBV30
cdr3_aa: CAWGLAGGGTDTQYF
cdr3_nt: TGTGCCTGGGGCCTAGCGGGAGGTGGAACAGATACGCAGTATTTT

j_call: TRBJ1-1
clone_size: NA
d_call: NA
v_call: TRBV12-3/TRBV12-4
cdr3_aa: CASSLTLNTEAFF
cdr3_nt: TGTGCCAGCAGCTTGACACTGAACACTGAAGCTTTCTTT

j_call: TRBJ2-7
clone_size: NA
d_call: NA
v_call: TRBV29-1
cdr3_aa: CSAGGQGWEQYF
cdr3_nt: TGCAGCGCTGGGGGCCAGGGGTGGGAGCAGTACTTC

j_call: TRBJ1-1
clone_size: few
d_call: NA
v_call: TRBV6-5
cdr3_aa: CASSYLDGNTEAFF
cdr3_nt: TGTGCCAGCAGTTACCTTGACGGGAACACTGAAGCTTTCTTT

j_call: TRBJ2-5
clone_size: NA
d_call: NA
v_call: TRBV7-2
cdr3_aa: CASSLALRETQYF
cdr3_nt: TGTGCCAGCAGCTTAGCGCTAAGAGAGACCCAGTACTTC

j_call: TRBJ1-2
clone_size: NA
d_call: TRBD1
v_call: TRBV3-1/TRBV3-2
cdr3_aa: CASSLFGQGNYGYTF
cdr3_nt: TGTGCCAGCAGCCTCTTCGGACAGGGTAACTATGGCTACACCTTC